The subject of this entry is one T cell receptor (beta chain). This receptor's antigen is unknown. Base qualities are not at hand, and no much larger clone is one base apart. The data were obtained in a study of identical twins (dated by TCRdb to the mid-2010s). Regarding the research as a whole: TCR alpha and beta repertoires from monozygotic twins, unrelated adults of various ages and cord blood were deep-sequenced to test whether fetal clonotypes persist. To rule out contamination, the twin experiments were replicated at different times with different library preparation protocols. What the research found in general, with its limitations: Recombination models systematically underestimated out-of-frame TCR alpha sharing in monozygotic twins but agreed with sharing between unrelated individuals. Invariant T cells such as MAIT and iNKT could partly confound zero-insertion analyses, although diverse VJ usage argued against such confounding for most clonotypes. Out-of-frame TCR alpha sequences shared between twins showed an excess of low generation-probability sequences compared with coincidental sharing between unrelated individuals. Because the same donors could not be followed over many years, the conclusions relied on cross-sectional statistical analysis. Fewer insertions were carried by abundant cord blood beta clonotypes, a similar but weaker trend appeared in young adult naive repertoires, and no such trend appeared in memory repertoires. In beta out-of-frame sequences, excess twin sharing was weaker, because having fewer shared sequences lowered the signal-to-noise ratio.

Only healthy Caucasian donors were included. The library came from 5' RACE. Reads for this sample came from an Illumina HiSeq 2000. Template switching added a universal primer binding site, and the final cDNA carried a unique molecular identifier that allowed TCR cDNA molecules to be counted accurately. First-strand cDNA for TCR alpha and beta chains was synthesized from specific primers in the conserved constant-segment region. To control for contamination, each cDNA library was double barcoded with a SMART-Mk sample barcode plus Illumina barcodes. TruSeq adapter sequences, together with Illumina sample barcodes, were added in two successive PCR steps. The TCR alpha and beta cDNA libraries were sequenced on the Illumina HiSeq platform using custom primers. The authors' analysis ran thus. MiGEC was used to process raw reads and extract unique molecular identifiers, and MiXCR was used to find CDR3 positions. For each individual, recombination models were inferred using an EM algorithm with the repgenHMM and IGoR tools. The analysis of shared clonotypes was done with the tcR package in R, with sharing normalized by the product of cloneset sizes. Out-of-frame nonproductive sequences were analyzed to study raw recombination free of thymic and clonal selection effects. TCRdb trimmed the raw reads at Q25, called clones with MiXCR and kept productive beta chains. Each entry is one CDR3 protein sequence, shown with its most common DNA and genes. The V and J calls and clone size come from TCRdb's table, not from the authors' own analysis. Within this sample are roughly 1.6 million distinct CDR3 sequences, with 32% of them counted one time only. The ten largest clones add up to about 0.27% of the sample.

V is shortened by 1 base, J by 6 bases, and the region joining them spans 7 bases. CDR1 and CDR2 (SGHVS, FQNEAQ) derive from the germline V gene. Including the terminal cysteine and phenylalanine, the CDR3 comprises 12 residues. The DNA shown is the 36-base CDR3, in frame from base 1. This TCR was sampled from a newborn girl in good health. The chain couples TRBV7-8 to TRBJ2-7, with no reliable assignment of the D segment. Sequenced input: cord blood. The sequenced DNA is TGTGCCAGCAGCTTAGGGAACTGCGAGCAGTACTTC. Its translation is CASSLGNCEQYF.